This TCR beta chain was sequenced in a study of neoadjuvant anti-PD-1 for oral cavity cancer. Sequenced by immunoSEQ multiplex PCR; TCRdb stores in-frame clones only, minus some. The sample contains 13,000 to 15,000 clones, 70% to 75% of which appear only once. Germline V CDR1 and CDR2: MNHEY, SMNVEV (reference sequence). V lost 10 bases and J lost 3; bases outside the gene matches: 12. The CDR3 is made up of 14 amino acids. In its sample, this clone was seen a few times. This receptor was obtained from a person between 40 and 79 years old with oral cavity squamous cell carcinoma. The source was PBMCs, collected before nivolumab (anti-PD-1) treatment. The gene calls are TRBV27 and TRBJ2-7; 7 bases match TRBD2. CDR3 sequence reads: CATRGSSGVYEQYF. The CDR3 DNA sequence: TGTGCCACTAGAGGATCTAGCGGAGTCTACGAGCAGTACTTC.